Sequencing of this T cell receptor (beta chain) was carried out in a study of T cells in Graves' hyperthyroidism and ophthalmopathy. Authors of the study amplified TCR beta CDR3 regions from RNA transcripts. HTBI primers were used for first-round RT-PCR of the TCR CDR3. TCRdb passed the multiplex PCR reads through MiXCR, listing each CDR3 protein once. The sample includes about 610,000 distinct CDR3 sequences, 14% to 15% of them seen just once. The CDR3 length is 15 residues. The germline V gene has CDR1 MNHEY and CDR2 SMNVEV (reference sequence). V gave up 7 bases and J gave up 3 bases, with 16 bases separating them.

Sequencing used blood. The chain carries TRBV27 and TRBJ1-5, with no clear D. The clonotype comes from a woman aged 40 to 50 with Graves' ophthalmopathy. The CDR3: CASIPPGGPNQPQHF. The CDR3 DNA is TGTGCCAGCATACCGCCGGGAGGGCCCAATCAGCCCCAGCATTTT.